This T cell receptor (beta chain) was documented in a study of early T cells in non-severe SARS-CoV-2 infection (dated by TCRdb to about 2021). The study in broad terms: Because TCR sequencing relied on bulk RNA taken from unsorted whole blood, pairing of alpha and beta chains was not possible. Results and caveats for the whole study, not just this receptor: VDJdb matching was skewed toward anti-spike CD8 responses and likely underestimated virus-specific expansions, missing private and CD4 specificities.

The study was a case-control design nested within a healthcare worker cohort in London, UK, with weekly nasopharyngeal swab PCR tests and blood sampling. Healthcare workers were enrolled in the week of the UK lockdown, from 23 to 31 March 2020, and were followed every week for up to 16 weeks. V loses 4 bases of germline sequence and J loses 1 base, and the interval between the two ends is 7 bases. Measured from the cysteine to the phenylalanine, the CDR3 is 12 residues long. The retained sequence is limited to the CDR3, 36 bases, with the frame set at the first base. CDR1 and CDR2 were assigned from the germline V gene as SQVTM and ANQGSEA. Library preparation employed 5' RACE. Sequencing relied on a NextSeq 500. To correct for sequencing error and PCR bias, the TCR library protocol tagged individual cDNA molecules with unique molecular identifiers. Both TCR alpha and beta chains were sequenced, and tight co-correlation was observed between alpha and beta sequence abundances in each sample. In the original analysis: Decombinator V4 was used to annotate the V gene, J gene and CDR3 of the TCR sequences. Expanded TCRs were defined as changing significantly between any two time points under a Poisson model with p below 0.0001. TCR abundances were normalised to the total number of TCRs sequenced per sample and expressed as counts per million. MAIT TCRs were defined by TRAV1-2 paired with TRAJ12, TRAJ20 or TRAJ33, and iNKT TCRs by TRAV10 paired with TRAJ18. VDJdb, accessed 1 November 2021, was searched for CMV, EBV and SARS-CoV-2 annotated TCRs, excluding TCRs annotated for multiple antigens. In TCRdb, the public reads were trimmed at Q25 with fastp and aligned with MiXCR, with productive beta chains retained. Rows are unified per CDR3 protein, each entry keeping the most common DNA and genes. The V and J calls were determined by TCRdb, not by the authors. Across this sample there are about 22,000 distinct CDR3 sequences, with 3% to 4% seen only once. The ten largest account for 4.5% to 6% of the sample.

In its sample, this clonotype was seen many times. Its specific antigen is unknown. No clone much larger than this one lies a single base away; base qualities are absent. The TCR comes from an adult who was a healthcare worker with PCR-confirmed SARS-CoV-2 infection or an uninfected control (not recorded which). The chain is encoded by TRBV29-1 joined to TRBJ2-5; tentative D gene TRBD1, with 6 bases matching. The sequenced material came from whole blood. The DNA sequence is given as TGCAGCGTTGTGGGGGCCCAAGAGACCCAGTACTTC. Its protein reads: CSVVGAQETQYF.